This T cell receptor (beta chain) was observed in a study of CD8 T cell repertoires and HIV-1 epitope variants. About the research overall: Epitopes were three Gag families plus Nef HW9 and YT9.

This table comes from immunoSEQ multiplex PCR, and its TCRdb copy is limited to in-frame clones, with some not included. This sample has over 90,000 clones, with roughly 77% found just once. V shed 2 bases and J 3 bases; nucleotides not matched to a gene: 4. The germline gives CDR1 MNHNY, CDR2 SVGAGI (reference sequence). The CDR3 has 15 amino acids. This clonotype was obtained from a male donor with HIV. The sample taken for sequencing was uncultured baseline CD8+ T cells from peripheral blood mononuclear cells (PBMCs). The chain couples TRBV6-6 to TRBJ1-2; 9 nucleotides agree with TRBD1. In DNA form, the CDR3 reads TGTGCCAGCAGTTACAACAGGGGGCCGGACTATGGCTACACCTTC. It yields the protein CASSYNRGPDYGYTF.